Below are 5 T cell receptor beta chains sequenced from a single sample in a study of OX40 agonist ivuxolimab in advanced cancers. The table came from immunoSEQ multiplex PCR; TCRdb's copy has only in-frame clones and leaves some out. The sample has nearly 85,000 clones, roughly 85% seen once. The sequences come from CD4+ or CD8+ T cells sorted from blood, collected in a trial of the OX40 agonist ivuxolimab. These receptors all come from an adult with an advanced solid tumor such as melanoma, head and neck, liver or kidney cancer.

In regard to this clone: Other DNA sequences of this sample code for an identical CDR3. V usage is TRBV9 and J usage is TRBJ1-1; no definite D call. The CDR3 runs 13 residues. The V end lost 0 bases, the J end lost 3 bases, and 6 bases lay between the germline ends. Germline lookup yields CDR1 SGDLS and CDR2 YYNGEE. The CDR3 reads CASSVGPDTEAFF. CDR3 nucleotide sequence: TGTGCCAGCAGCGTAGGCCCGGACACTGAAGCTTTCTTT.

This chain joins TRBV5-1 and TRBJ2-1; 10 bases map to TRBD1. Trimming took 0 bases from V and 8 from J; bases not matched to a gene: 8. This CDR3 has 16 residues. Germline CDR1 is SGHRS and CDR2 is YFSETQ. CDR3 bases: TGCGCCAGCAGCTTGGAAGGCGGACAGGGGGAAGATGAGCAGTTCTTC. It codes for CASSLEGGQGEDEQFF. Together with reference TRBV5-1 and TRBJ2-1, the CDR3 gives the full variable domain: KAGVTQTPRYLIKTRGQQVTLSCSPISGHRSVSWYQQTPGQGLQFLFEYFSETQRNKGNFPGRFSGRQFSNSRSEMNVSTLELGDSALYLCASSLEGGQGEDEQFFGPGTRLTVL.

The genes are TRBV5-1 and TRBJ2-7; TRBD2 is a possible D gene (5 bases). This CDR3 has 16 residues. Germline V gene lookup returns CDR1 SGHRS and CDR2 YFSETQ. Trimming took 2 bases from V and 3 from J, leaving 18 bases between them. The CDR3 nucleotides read TGCGCCAGCAGCTTCTTGGTTTCGGGGTTAGGCTACGAGCAGTACTTC. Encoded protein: CASSFLVSGLGYEQYF.

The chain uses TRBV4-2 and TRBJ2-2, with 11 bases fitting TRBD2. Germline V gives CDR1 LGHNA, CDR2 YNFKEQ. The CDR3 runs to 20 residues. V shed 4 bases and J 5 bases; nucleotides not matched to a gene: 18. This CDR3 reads CASSPQEIRGLAGGTGELFF. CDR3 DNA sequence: TGTGCCAGCAGCCCACAAGAGATAAGGGGCCTAGCGGGGGGAACCGGGGAGCTGTTTTTT.

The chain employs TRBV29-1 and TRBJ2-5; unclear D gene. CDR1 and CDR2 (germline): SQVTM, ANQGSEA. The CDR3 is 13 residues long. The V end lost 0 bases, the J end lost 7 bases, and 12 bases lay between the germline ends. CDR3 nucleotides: TGCAGCGTTGAAGATAGGGCCACCCTGACCCAGTACTTC. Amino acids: CSVEDRATLTQYF.